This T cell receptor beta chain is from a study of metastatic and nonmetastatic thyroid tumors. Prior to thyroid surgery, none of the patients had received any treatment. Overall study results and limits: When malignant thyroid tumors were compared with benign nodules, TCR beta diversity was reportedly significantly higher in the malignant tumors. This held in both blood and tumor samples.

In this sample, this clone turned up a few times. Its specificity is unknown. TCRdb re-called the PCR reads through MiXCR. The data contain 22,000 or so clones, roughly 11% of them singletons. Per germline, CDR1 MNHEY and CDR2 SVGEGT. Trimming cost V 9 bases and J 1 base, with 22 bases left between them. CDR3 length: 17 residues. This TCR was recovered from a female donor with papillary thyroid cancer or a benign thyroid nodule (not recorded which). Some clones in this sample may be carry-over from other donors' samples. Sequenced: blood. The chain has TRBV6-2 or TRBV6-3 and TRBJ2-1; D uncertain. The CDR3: CASIWNPGGESYNEQFF. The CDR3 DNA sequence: TGTGCCAGTATTTGGAATCCCGGCGGAGAATCCTACAATGAGCAGTTCTTC.